Listed below are T cell receptor beta chains from one sample, sequenced in a study of early T cells in non-severe SARS-CoV-2 infection. From the 5' RACE reads, TCRdb called clonotypes with MiXCR, one entry per CDR3 protein. The table lists around 58,000 distinct CDR3 sequences, 15% of them singletons, with 9% to 10% in the top ten. The source material was whole blood, sampled at baseline. The receptors were sampled from an adult who was a healthcare worker with PCR-confirmed SARS-CoV-2 infection or an uninfected control (not recorded which). CDR3s include the opening cysteine and the closing phenylalanine or tryptophan. A D gene is named only where the DNA matches it firmly. Clone size is shown for a subset of rows, as once, few, many or a class of expanded clone.

v_call: TRBV5-6
clone_size: .
d_call: .
j_call: TRBJ1-1
cdr3_aa: CASSRGERIAFF
cdr3_nt: TGTGCCAGCAGCCGAGGGGAACGCATCGCTTTCTTT

v_call: TRBV18
clone_size: many
d_call: .
j_call: TRBJ2-2
cdr3_aa: CASSPGVGTGELFF
cdr3_nt: TGTGCCAGCTCACCGGGGGTCGGAACCGGGGAGCTGTTTTTT

v_call: TRBV10-3
clone_size: .
d_call: .
j_call: TRBJ2-6
cdr3_aa: CAAGAGANVLTF
cdr3_nt: TGTGCCGCAGGGGCTGGGGCCAACGTCCTGACTTTC

v_call: TRBV5-8
clone_size: few
d_call: TRBD2
j_call: TRBJ2-3
cdr3_aa: CASPTAGLAGDRTDTQYF
cdr3_nt: TGTGCCAGCCCTACCGCCGGACTAGCGGGAGACCGCACAGATACGCAGTATTTT

v_call: TRBV24-1
clone_size: many
d_call: TRBD1
j_call: TRBJ2-3
cdr3_aa: CATSVVTGGIDTQYF
cdr3_nt: TGTGCCACCAGTGTGGTGACAGGGGGAATAGATACGCAGTATTTT

v_call: TRBV14
clone_size: .
d_call: .
j_call: TRBJ2-1
cdr3_aa: CASSQISVRHEQFF
cdr3_nt: TGTGCCAGCAGCCAGATCAGCGTTCGGCATGAGCAGTTCTTC

v_call: TRBV29-1
clone_size: many
d_call: TRBD2
j_call: TRBJ2-3
cdr3_aa: CSGYQTSGSLDTQYF
cdr3_nt: TGCAGCGGATACCAGACTAGCGGGAGTCTAGATACGCAGTATTTT

v_call: TRBV29-1
clone_size: .
d_call: .
j_call: TRBJ2-3
cdr3_aa: CSVGYRASTDTQYF
cdr3_nt: TGCAGCGTTGGATACCGGGCTTCCACAGATACGCAGTATTTT

v_call: TRBV6-5
clone_size: .
d_call: TRBD1
j_call: TRBJ2-1
cdr3_aa: CASSYSGTGLFF
cdr3_nt: TGTGCCAGCAGTTACTCCGGGACAGGCCTGTTCTTC

v_call: TRBV5-1
clone_size: .
d_call: .
j_call: TRBJ2-3
cdr3_aa: CASRDTDTQYF
cdr3_nt: TGCGCCAGCCGGGATACAGATACGCAGTATTTT

v_call: TRBV12-3/TRBV12-4
clone_size: .
d_call: .
j_call: TRBJ1-3
cdr3_aa: CASSLQQLNTIYF
cdr3_nt: TGTGCCAGCAGTTTACAACAGCTAAACACCATATATTTT

v_call: TRBV7-2
clone_size: many
d_call: TRBD1
j_call: TRBJ1-1
cdr3_aa: CASSLGTGMNTEAFF
cdr3_nt: TGTGCCAGCAGCTTGGGGACAGGGATGAACACTGAAGCTTTCTTT

v_call: TRBV19
clone_size: .
d_call: .
j_call: TRBJ1-1
cdr3_aa: CASSRFGGIVTEAFF
cdr3_nt: TGTGCCAGTAGTCGTTTTGGGGGTATAGTCACTGAAGCTTTCTTT

v_call: TRBV2
clone_size: medium-sized
d_call: TRBD2
j_call: TRBJ2-1
cdr3_aa: CASIHPTAGGPGENEQFF
cdr3_nt: TGTGCCAGCATTCACCCGACCGCGGGAGGGCCAGGGGAGAATGAGCAGTTCTTC

v_call: TRBV5-1
clone_size: .
d_call: TRBD2
j_call: TRBJ2-5
cdr3_aa: CASGGVAGGIETQYF
cdr3_nt: TGCGCCAGCGGGGGAGTAGCGGGTGGAATTGAGACCCAGTACTTC

v_call: TRBV11-2
clone_size: few
d_call: TRBD1
j_call: TRBJ2-1
cdr3_aa: CASRQPGGSLNEQFF
cdr3_nt: TGTGCCAGCAGACAACCAGGGGGTTCCCTCAATGAGCAGTTCTTC

v_call: TRBV5-1
clone_size: few
d_call: .
j_call: TRBJ1-6
cdr3_aa: CASSLQSSYNSPLHF
cdr3_nt: TGCGCCAGCAGCTTGCAGAGCTCCTATAATTCACCCCTCCACTTT

v_call: TRBV20-1
clone_size: .
d_call: TRBD1
j_call: TRBJ1-4
cdr3_aa: CSAPDRDQKLFF
cdr3_nt: TGCAGTGCCCCGGACAGGGATCAAAAACTGTTTTTT

v_call: TRBV20-1
clone_size: many
d_call: TRBD1
j_call: TRBJ2-6
cdr3_aa: CSATMTGGETSGANVLTF
cdr3_nt: TGCAGTGCTACCATGACAGGGGGCGAGACCTCTGGGGCCAACGTCCTGACTTTC

v_call: TRBV29-1
clone_size: .
d_call: .
j_call: TRBJ1-1
cdr3_aa: CSVDSVNTEAFF
cdr3_nt: TGCAGCGTTGACAGTGTGAACACTGAAGCTTTCTTT

v_call: TRBV12-3/TRBV12-4
clone_size: many
d_call: TRBD1
j_call: TRBJ1-5
cdr3_aa: CASSQGEGQPQHF
cdr3_nt: TGTGCCAGCAGCCAGGGGGAGGGCCAGCCCCAGCATTTT

v_call: TRBV5-1
clone_size: .
d_call: TRBD2
j_call: TRBJ2-6
cdr3_aa: CASSPGLAPRLGANVLTF
cdr3_nt: TGCGCCAGCAGCCCGGGACTAGCCCCGCGGCTGGGGGCCAACGTCCTGACTTTC

v_call: TRBV20-1
clone_size: .
d_call: .
j_call: TRBJ2-4
cdr3_aa: CSASPGAKNIQYF
cdr3_nt: TGCAGTGCTAGCCCAGGGGCCAAAAACATTCAGTACTTC

v_call: TRBV20-1
clone_size: .
d_call: TRBD1
j_call: TRBJ2-7
cdr3_aa: CSAPTGLSSYEQYF
cdr3_nt: TGCAGTGCTCCGACAGGGCTTAGCTCCTACGAGCAGTACTTC

v_call: TRBV7-6
clone_size: .
d_call: .
j_call: TRBJ2-7
cdr3_aa: CASSLSSPGPYEQYF
cdr3_nt: TGTGCCAGCAGCTTAAGTAGTCCAGGACCCTACGAGCAGTACTTC

v_call: TRBV14
clone_size: many
d_call: .
j_call: TRBJ2-3
cdr3_aa: CASSPSPAERTDTQYF
cdr3_nt: TGTGCCAGCAGCCCGTCCCCCGCCGAAAGGACAGATACGCAGTATTTT

v_call: TRBV2
clone_size: .
d_call: .
j_call: TRBJ2-7
cdr3_aa: CASSPQDYEQYF
cdr3_nt: TGTGCCAGCAGCCCCCAAGACTACGAGCAGTACTTC

v_call: TRBV20-1
clone_size: .
d_call: .
j_call: TRBJ1-1
cdr3_aa: CSAIHLGGGGTEAFF
cdr3_nt: TGCAGTGCTATCCACCTAGGTGGGGGAGGAACTGAAGCTTTCTTT

v_call: TRBV5-1
clone_size: .
d_call: .
j_call: TRBJ1-3
cdr3_aa: CASSLWGSSGNTIYF
cdr3_nt: TGCGCCAGCAGCTTGTGGGGCAGCTCTGGAAACACCATATATTTT

v_call: TRBV7-2
clone_size: many
d_call: .
j_call: TRBJ2-7
cdr3_aa: CASSSGTLGYEQYF
cdr3_nt: TGTGCCAGCAGCTCTGGGACACTCGGCTACGAGCAGTACTTC

v_call: TRBV27
clone_size: .
d_call: TRBD1
j_call: TRBJ2-7
cdr3_aa: CASSNGQGRAYEQYF
cdr3_nt: TGTGCCAGCAGCAATGGACAGGGTAGGGCCTACGAGCAGTACTTC

v_call: TRBV10-3
clone_size: many
d_call: TRBD2
j_call: TRBJ2-7
cdr3_aa: CAISLLAGDEQYF
cdr3_nt: TGTGCCATCAGTTTACTAGCGGGAGATGAGCAGTACTTC

v_call: TRBV7-6
clone_size: few
d_call: .
j_call: TRBJ2-7
cdr3_aa: CASSLEGSQYF
cdr3_nt: TGTGCCAGCAGCTTAGAAGGATCCCAGTACTTC

v_call: TRBV18
clone_size: few
d_call: .
j_call: TRBJ1-5
cdr3_aa: CASSPRQAGISNQPQHF
cdr3_nt: TGTGCCAGCTCACCACGACAGGCGGGTATAAGCAATCAGCCCCAGCATTTT